This paragraph reports one TCR beta chain. Antigen: not known. This specimen belongs to a study of a mutant IDH1 vaccine in newly diagnosed glioma. The assay was immunoSEQ multiplex PCR, and TCRdb's table has in-frame clones only and misses some. The data show 45,000 to 60,000 clones, with 70% to 90% seen just once and around 5.7% held by the top ten. Time point: week 35, safety follow-up. Topical imiquimod was applied with each vaccine dose, which held 300 ug of mutant IDH1 20-mer peptide. The material was PBMCs, obtained from a glioma patient whose treatment included an IDH1 peptide vaccine. This clonotype was obtained from a woman in her thirties or forties with glioma.

CDR3 loop: CASSPKGLAGRRQYF. CDR3 bases: TGTGCCAGCAGCCCCAAGGGACTAGCGGGGAGACGACAGTATTTT. The chain joins TRBV7-2 to TRBJ2-3, with 13 nucleotides matching TRBD2. The CDR3 sequence is 15 residues long. Germline V CDR1 and CDR2: SGHTA, FQGNSA. J gave up 12 bases and V 5 bases, and 11 bases lay outside the gene matches.